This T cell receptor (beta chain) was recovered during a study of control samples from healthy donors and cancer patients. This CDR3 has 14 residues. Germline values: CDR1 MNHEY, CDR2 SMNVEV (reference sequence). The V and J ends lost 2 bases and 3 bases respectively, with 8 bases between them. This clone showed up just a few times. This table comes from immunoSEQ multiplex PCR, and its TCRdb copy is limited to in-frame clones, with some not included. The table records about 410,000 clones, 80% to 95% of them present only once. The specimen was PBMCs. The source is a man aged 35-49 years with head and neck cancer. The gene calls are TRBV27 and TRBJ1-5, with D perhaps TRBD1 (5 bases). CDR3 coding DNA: TGTGCCAGCAGTTTAGGGACTGCCAATCAGCCCCAGCATTTT. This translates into CASSLGTANQPQHF.